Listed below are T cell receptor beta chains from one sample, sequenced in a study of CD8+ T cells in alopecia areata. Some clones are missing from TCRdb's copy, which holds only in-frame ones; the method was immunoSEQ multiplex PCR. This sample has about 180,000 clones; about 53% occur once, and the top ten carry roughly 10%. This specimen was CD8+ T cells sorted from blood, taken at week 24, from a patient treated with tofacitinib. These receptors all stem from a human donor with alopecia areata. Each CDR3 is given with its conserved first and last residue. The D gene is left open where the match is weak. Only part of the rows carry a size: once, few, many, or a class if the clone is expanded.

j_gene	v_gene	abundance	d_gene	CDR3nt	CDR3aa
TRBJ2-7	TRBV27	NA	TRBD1	TGTGCCAGCAGGGGTGGGACAGGAGTCTACGAGCAGTACTTC	CASRGGTGVYEQYF
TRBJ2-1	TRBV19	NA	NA	TGTGCCAGTAGTATAATCCCCCCTAACAATGAGCAGTTCTTC	CASSIIPPNNEQFF
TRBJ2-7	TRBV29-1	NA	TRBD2	TGCAGCGTGCGGGGACTAGCGGGGGCCTGGGGCTACGAGCAGTACTTC	CSVRGLAGAWGYEQYF
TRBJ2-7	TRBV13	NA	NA	TGTGCCAGCAGCTTAGTAGGGCAGGGGTACGAGCAGTACTTC	CASSLVGQGYEQYF
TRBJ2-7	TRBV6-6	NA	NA	TGTGCCAGCAGTTCCGGGGACGGTACCTACGAGCAGTACTTC	CASSSGDGTYEQYF
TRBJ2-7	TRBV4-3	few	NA	TGCGCCAGCAGCCAAGATCGTCGTGGTACCTACGAGCAGTACTTC	CASSQDRRGTYEQYF
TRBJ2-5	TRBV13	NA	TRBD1	TGTGCCAGCAGCGTCGACAGGGAGCCAGAGACCCAGTACTTC	CASSVDREPETQYF
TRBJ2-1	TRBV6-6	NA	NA	TGTGCCAGCAGTCGAATGGGCTACAATGAGCAGTTCTTC	CASSRMGYNEQFF
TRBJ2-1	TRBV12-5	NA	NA	TGTGCTAGTGGCCCCTCCCTCGGGCAGTTCTTC	CASGPSLGQFF
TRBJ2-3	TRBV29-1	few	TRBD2	TGCAGCGTTGAATCAGGGCTAGCGGGGTGGTATTTT	CSVESGLAGWYF
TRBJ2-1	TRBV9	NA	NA	TGTGCCAGCAGCGCGCTCTTTGGCAATGAGCAGTTCTTC	CASSALFGNEQFF
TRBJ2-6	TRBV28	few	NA	TGTGCCAGCAGTTTGGGAAACAGGGAACCCCTTCTTTCTGGGGCCAACGTCCTGACTTTC	CASSLGNREPLLSGANVLTF
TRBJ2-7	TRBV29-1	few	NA	TGCAGCGCCCGCCGGGGCTACGAGCAGTACTTC	CSARRGYEQYF
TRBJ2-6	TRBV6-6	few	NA	TGTGCCAGCAGTTATGGTACTGGGGCCAACGTCCTGACTTTC	CASSYGTGANVLTF
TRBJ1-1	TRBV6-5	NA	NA	TGTGCCAGCAGACTATCAACGGGGGGGACTGAAGCTTTCTTT	CASRLSTGGTEAFF
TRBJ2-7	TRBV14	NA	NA	TGTGCCAGCAGCCAAGTACACATCGAGCAGTACTTC	CASSQVHIEQYF
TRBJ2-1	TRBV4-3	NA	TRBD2	TGCGCCAGCAGCCCAGCGGGGGGGACACTCCCCTACAATGAGCAGTTCTTC	CASSPAGGTLPYNEQFF
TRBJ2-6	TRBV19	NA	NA	TGTGCCAGTAGCAAAATGAAAGGGACGATCTCTGGGGCCAACGTCCTGACTTTC	CASSKMKGTISGANVLTF
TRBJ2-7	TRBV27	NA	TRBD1	TGTGCCAGCAGCCCAGAATCGGACAGGTACTACGAGCAGTACTTC	CASSPESDRYYEQYF
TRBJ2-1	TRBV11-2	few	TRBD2	TGTGCCAGCAGCTCCTATCTAGCGGGGAACAATGAGCAGTTCTTC	CASSSYLAGNNEQFF
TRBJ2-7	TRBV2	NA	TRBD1	TGTGCCAGCACAACAGGGGCCTCCTACGAGCAGTACTTC	CASTTGASYEQYF
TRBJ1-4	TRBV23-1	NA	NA	TGCGCCAGCGAAGGGGGGCGGCGCGCTAATGAAAAACTGTTTTTT	CASEGGRRANEKLFF
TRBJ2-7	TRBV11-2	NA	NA	TGTGCCAGCAGCTTCGGGACCACCTACGAGCAGTACTTC	CASSFGTTYEQYF
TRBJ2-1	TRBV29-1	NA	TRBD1	TGCAGCCCACGGACAGGTTCAAATGAGCAGTTCTTC	CSPRTGSNEQFF
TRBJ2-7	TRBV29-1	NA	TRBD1	TGCAGCGTTCACGGGACAGGGGTCTCCTACGAGCAGTACTTC	CSVHGTGVSYEQYF
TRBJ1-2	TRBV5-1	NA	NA	TGCGCCAGCAGCTTTGGGGTGGAGAGAGCATATGGCTACACCTTC	CASSFGVERAYGYTF
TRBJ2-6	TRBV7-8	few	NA	TGTGCCAGCAGCGTGGCCGGGACCCACATATTGGGCTCTGGGGCCAACGTCCTGACTTTC	CASSVAGTHILGSGANVLTF
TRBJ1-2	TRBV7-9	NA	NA	TGTGCCAGCAGTCCCGGGGAACAGGGTTACGGCTACACCTTC	CASSPGEQGYGYTF
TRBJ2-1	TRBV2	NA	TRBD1	TGTGCCAGCAGCTTAGGGCAGGGGGAGAATGAGCAGTTCTTC	CASSLGQGENEQFF
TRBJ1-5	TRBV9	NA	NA	TGTGCCAGCAGCGGGACAGCCAGCAATCAGCCCCAGCATTTT	CASSGTASNQPQHF
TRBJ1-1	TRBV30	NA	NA	TGTGCCTGGAGTATAGGGAGTGGGGAAGCTTTCTTT	CAWSIGSGEAFF
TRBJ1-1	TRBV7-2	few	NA	TGTGCCAGCAGCTTAGTCGGGGGGCGGGCTGAAGCTTTCTTT	CASSLVGGRAEAFF
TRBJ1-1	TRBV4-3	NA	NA	TGCGCCAGCAGCCAAGATAAGGGCACTGAAGCTTTCTTT	CASSQDKGTEAFF
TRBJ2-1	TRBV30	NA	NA	TGTGCCTGGAGCCTAGGATCCTACAATGAGCAGTTCTTC	CAWSLGSYNEQFF
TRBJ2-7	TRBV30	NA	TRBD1	TGTGCCTGGACAAGGGACAGCTACGAGCAGTACTTC	CAWTRDSYEQYF
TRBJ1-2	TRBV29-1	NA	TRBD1	TGCAGCGTTCCCTCCGGGACAGGGGATGGCTACACCTTC	CSVPSGTGDGYTF
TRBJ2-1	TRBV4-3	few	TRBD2	TGCGCCAGCAGCCCTATCCTTTCTGGTAGCGGGGGGCCGAATGAGCAGTTCTTC	CASSPILSGSGGPNEQFF
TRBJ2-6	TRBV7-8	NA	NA	TGTGCCAGCAGCTCCAACAAAAGACAGGCTGGGGCCAACGTCCTGACTTTC	CASSSNKRQAGANVLTF
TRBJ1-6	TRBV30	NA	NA	TGTGCCTGGATGACCGACGGTATGCCCCTCCACTTT	CAWMTDGMPLHF
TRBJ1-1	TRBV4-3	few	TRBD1	TGCGCCAGCAGCCCGCGGGGGTCCGGGACAGGGGGCCTGAACACTGAAGCTTTCTTT	CASSPRGSGTGGLNTEAFF
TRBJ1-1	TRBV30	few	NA	TGTGCCTGGAGTGCAATATCCTCCGGGGACACTGAAGCTTTCTTT	CAWSAISSGDTEAFF
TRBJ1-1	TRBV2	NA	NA	TGTGCCAGCAGTGAGGGGGCAGGAAGGGACACTGAAGCTTTCTTT	CASSEGAGRDTEAFF
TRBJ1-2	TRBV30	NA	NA	TGTGCCTGGAGTGGAGGGGCGGCCGATGGCTACACCTTC	CAWSGGAADGYTF
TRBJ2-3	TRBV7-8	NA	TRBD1	TGTGCCAGCAGCTTAGAGGCAGGGGGAACAGATACGCAGTATTTT	CASSLEAGGTDTQYF
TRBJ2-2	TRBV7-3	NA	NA	TGTGCCAGCAGCAACGACGACAGGCCGACCGGGGAGCTGTTTTTT	CASSNDDRPTGELFF
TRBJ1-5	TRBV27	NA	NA	TGTGCCAGCAGTTTATCCGAAACAGGGCAGCCCCAGCATTTT	CASSLSETGQPQHF
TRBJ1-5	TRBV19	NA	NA	TGTGCCAGTACCCCCGAGGGAACTCAGCCCCAGCATTTT	CASTPEGTQPQHF
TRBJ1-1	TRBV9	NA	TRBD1	TGTGCCAGCAGCGTAGATGACAGGGCCAACACTGAAGCTTTCTTT	CASSVDDRANTEAFF
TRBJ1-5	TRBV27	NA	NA	TGTGCCAGCAGTTTATCAGTCGGGAGGTACCAGCCCCAGCATTTT	CASSLSVGRYQPQHF
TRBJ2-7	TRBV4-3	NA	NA	TGCGCCAGCAGCCAAGACTCTTCCTACGAGCAGTACTTC	CASSQDSSYEQYF